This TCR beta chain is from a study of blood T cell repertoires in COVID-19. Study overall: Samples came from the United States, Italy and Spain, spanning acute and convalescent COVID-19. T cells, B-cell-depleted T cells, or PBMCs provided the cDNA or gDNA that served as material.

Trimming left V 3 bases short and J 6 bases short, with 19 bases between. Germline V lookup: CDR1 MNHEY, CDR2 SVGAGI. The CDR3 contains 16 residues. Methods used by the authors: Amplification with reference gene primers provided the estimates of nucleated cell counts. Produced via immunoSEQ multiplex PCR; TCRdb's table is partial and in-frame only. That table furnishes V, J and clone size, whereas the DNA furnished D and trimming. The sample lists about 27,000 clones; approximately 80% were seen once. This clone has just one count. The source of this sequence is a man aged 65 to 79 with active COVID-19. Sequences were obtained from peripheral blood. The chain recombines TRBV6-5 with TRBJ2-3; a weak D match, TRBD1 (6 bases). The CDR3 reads CASSYISAGATDTQYF. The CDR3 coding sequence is TGTGCCAGCAGTTATATCTCGGCAGGGGCCACTGATACGCAGTATTTT.